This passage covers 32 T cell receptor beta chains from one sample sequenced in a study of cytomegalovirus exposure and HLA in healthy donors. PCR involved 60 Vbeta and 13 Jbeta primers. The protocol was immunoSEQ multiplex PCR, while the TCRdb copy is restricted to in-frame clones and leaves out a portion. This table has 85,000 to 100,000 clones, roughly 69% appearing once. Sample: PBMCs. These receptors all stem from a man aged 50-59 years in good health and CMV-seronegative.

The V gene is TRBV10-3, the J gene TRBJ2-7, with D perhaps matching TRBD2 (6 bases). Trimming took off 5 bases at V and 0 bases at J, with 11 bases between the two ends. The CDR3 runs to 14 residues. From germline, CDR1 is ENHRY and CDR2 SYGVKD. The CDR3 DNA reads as TGTGCCATCAGTAGGCTGCGGGGCTCCTACGAGCAGTACGTC. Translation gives CAISRLRGSYEQYV.

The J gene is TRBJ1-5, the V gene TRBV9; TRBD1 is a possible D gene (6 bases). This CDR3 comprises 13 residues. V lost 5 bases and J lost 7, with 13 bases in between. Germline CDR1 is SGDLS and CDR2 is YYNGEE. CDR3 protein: CASSATGRQPQHF. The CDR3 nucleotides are TGTGCCAGCAGTGCGACAGGACGACAGCCCCAGCATTTT.

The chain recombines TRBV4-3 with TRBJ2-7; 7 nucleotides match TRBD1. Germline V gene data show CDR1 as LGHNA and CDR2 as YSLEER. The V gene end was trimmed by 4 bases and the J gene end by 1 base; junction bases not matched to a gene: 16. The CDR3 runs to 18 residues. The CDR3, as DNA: TGCGCCAGCAGCCCCGAAGTCTTTTGGACAGGACCTTCCTACGAGCAGTACTTC. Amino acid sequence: CASSPEVFWTGPSYEQYF.

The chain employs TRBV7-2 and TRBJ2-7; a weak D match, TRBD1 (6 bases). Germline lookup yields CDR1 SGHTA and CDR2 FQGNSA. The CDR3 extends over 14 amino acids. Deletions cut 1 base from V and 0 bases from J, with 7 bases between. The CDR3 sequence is CASSLDRASYEQYF. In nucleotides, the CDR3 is TGTGCCAGCAGCTTAGACAGGGCCTCCTACGAGCAGTACTTC. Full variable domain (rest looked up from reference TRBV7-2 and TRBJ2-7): GAGVSQSPSNKVTEKGKDVELRCDPISGHTALYWYRQSLGQGLEFLIYFQGNSAPDKSGLPSDRFSAERTGGSVSTLTIQRTQQEDSAVYLCASSLDRASYEQYFGPGTRLTVT.

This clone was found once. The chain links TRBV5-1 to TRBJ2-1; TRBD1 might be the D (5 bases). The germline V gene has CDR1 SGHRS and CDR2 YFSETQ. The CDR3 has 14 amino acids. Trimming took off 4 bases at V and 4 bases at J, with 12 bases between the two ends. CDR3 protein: CASSADQGYNEQFF. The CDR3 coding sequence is TGCGCCAGCAGCGCGGACCAGGGTTACAATGAGCAGTTCTTC.

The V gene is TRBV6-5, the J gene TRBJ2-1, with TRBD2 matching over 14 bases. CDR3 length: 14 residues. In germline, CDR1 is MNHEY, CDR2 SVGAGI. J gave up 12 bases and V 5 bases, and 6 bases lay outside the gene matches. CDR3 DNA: TGTGCCAGCAGTGGGACTAGCGGGGGCCATGGGCAGTTCTTC. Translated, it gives CASSGTSGGHGQFF.

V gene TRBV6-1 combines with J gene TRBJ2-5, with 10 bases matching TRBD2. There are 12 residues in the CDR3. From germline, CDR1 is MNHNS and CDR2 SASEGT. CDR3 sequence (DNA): TGTACTAGCGGGAAGTACCAAGAGACCCAGTACTTC. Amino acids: CTSGKYQETQYF.

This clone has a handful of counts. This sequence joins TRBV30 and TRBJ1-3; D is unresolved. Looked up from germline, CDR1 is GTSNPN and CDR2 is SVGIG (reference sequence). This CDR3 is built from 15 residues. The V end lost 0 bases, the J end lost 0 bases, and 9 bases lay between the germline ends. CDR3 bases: TGTGCCTGGAGTGTACGAGGATTCTCTGGAAACACCATATATTTT. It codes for CAWSVRGFSGNTIYF.

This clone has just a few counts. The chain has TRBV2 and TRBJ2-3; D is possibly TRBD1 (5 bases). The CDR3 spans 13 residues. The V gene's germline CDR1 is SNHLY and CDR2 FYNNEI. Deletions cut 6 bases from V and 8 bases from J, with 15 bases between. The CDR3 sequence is CASSPAPQVTQYF. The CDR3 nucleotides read TGTGCCAGCAGCCCGGCCCCACAGGTTACGCAGTATTTT.

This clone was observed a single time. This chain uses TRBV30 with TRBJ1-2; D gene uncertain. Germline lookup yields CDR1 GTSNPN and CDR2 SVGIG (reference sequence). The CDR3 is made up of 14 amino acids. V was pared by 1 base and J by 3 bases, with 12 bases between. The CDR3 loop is CAWSAPGGYYGYTF. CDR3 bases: TGTGCCTGGAGTGCGCCAGGAGGGTACTATGGCTACACCTTC. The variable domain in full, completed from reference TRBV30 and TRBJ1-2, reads SQTIHQWPATLVQPVGSPLSLECTVEGTSNPNLYWYRQAAGRGLQLLFYSVGIGQISSEVPQNLSASRPQDRQFILSSKKLLLSDSGFYLCAWSAPGGYYGYTFGSGTRLTVV.

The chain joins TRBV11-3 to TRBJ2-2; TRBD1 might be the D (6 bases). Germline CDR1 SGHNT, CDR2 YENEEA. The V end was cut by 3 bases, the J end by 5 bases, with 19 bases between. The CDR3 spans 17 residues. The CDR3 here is CASSFYPGATVTGELFF. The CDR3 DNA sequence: TGTGCCAGCAGCTTTTATCCAGGGGCGACTGTAACCGGGGAGCTGTTTTTT. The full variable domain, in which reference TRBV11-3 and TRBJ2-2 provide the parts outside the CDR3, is EAGVVQSPRYKIIEKKQPVAFWCNPISGHNTLYWYLQNLGQGPELLIRYENEEAVDDSQLPKDRFSAERLKGVDSTLKIQPAELGDSAVYLCASSFYPGATVTGELFFGEGSRLTVL.

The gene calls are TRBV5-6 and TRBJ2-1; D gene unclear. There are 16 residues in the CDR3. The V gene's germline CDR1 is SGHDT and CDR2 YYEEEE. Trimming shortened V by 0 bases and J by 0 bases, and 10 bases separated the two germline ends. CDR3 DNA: TGTGCCAGCAGCTTGGAAACTTATGGCTCCTACAATGAGCAGTTCTTC. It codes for CASSLETYGSYNEQFF.

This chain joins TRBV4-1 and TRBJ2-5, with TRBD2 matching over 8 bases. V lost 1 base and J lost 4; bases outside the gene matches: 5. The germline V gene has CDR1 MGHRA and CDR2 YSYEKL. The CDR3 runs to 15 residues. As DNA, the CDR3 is TGCGCCAGCAGCCAAGCAGGACTAGCTGCAGAGACCCAGTACTTC. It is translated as CASSQAGLAAETQYF.

CDR3 sequence: CASSQDPAGAADTQYF. As DNA, the CDR3 is TGCGCCAGCAGCCAAGACCCAGCGGGAGCGGCAGATACGCAGTATTTT. V and J are TRBV4-3 and TRBJ2-3; 8 bases agree with TRBD2. J lost 4 bases, V lost 0 bases, and 6 bases had no gene match. Germline CDR1 reads LGHNA; CDR2 reads YSLEER. The CDR3 totals 16 residues.

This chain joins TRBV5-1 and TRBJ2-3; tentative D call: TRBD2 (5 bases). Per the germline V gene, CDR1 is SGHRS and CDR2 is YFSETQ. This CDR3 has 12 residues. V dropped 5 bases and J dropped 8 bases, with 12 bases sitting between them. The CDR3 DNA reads TGCGCCAGCAGGCAAGCGGTTGGTACGCAGTATTTT. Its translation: CASRQAVGTQYF.

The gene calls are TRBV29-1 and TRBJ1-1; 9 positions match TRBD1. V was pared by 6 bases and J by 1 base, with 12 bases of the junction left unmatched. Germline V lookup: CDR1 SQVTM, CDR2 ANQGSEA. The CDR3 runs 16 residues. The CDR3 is CSVRTGGFDPNTEAFF. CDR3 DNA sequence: TGCAGCGTCCGTACAGGGGGCTTTGACCCGAACACTGAAGCTTTCTTT.

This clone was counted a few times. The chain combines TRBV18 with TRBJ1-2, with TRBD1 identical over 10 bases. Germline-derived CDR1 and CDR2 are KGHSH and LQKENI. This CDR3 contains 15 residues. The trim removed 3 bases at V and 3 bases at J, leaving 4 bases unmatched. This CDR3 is CASSPTTGGDYGYTF. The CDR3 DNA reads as TGTGCCAGCTCACCCACGACAGGGGGCGACTATGGCTACACCTTC. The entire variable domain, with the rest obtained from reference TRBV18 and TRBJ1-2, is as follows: NAGVMQNPRHLVRRRGQEARLRCSPMKGHSHVYWYRQLPEEGLKFMVYLQKENIIDESGMPKERFSAEFPKEGPSILRIQQVVRGDSAAYFCASSPTTGGDYGYTFGSGTRLTVV.

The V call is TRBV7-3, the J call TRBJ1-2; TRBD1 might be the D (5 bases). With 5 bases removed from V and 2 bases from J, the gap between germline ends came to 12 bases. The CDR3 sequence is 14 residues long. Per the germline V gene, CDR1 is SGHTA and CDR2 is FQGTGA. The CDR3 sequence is CASSPGPGNYGYTF. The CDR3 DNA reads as TGTGCCAGCAGCCCAGGCCCAGGGAACTATGGCTACACCTTC.

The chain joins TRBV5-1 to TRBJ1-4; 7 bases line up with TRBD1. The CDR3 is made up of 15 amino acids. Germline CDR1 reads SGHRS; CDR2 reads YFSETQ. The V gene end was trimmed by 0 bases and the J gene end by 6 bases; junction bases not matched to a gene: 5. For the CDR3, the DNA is TGCGCCAGCAGCTTGGCCGGGACAGCTGATGAAAAACTGTTTTTT. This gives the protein CASSLAGTADEKLFF.

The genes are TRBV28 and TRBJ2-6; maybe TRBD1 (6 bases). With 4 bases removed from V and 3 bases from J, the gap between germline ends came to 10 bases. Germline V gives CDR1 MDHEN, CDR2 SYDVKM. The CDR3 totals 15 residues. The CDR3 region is CASSSRGHGANVLTF. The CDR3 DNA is TGTGCCAGCAGTTCCAGGGGCCATGGGGCCAACGTCCTGACTTTC. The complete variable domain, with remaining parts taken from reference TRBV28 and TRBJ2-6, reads DVKVTQSSRYLVKRTGEKVFLECVQDMDHENMFWYRQDPGLGLRLIYFSYDVKMKEKGDIPEGYSVSREKKERFSLILESASTNQTSMYLCASSSRGHGANVLTFGAGSRLTVL.

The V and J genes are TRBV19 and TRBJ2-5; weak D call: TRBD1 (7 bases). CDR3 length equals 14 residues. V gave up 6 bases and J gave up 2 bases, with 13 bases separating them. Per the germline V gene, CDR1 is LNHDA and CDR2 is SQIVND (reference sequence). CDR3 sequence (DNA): TGTGCCAGTAGCCCCCAGGGGGGTCAAGAGACCCAGTACTTC. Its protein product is CASSPQGGQETQYF.

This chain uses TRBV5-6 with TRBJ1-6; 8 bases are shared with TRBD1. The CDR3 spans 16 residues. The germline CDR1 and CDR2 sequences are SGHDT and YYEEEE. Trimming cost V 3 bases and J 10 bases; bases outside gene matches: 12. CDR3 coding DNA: TGTGCCAGCAGCTCGCTCAGGACAGGGCAGAAATCACCCCTCCACTTT. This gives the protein CASSSLRTGQKSPLHF.

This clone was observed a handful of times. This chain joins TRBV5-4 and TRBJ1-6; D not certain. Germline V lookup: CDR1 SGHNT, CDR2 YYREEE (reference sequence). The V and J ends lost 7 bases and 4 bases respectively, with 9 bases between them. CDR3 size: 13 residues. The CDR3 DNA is TGTGCCAGCGCGCCCGAATATAATTCACCCCTCCACTTT. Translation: CASAPEYNSPLHF.

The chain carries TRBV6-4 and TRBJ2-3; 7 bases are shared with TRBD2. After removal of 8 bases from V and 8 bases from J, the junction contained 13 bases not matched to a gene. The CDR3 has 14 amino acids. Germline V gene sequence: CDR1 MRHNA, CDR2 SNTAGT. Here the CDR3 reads CASSAGVAQGTQYF. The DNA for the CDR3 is TGTGCCAGCTCCGCGGGGGTAGCCCAGGGTACGCAGTATTTT.

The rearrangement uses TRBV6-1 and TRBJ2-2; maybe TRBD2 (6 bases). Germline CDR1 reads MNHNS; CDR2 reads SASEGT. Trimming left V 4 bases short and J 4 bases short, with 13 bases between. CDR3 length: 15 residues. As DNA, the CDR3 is TGTGCCAGCAGTGTCAGTGACGGGGGCACCGGGGAGCTGTTTTTT. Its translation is CASSVSDGGTGELFF.

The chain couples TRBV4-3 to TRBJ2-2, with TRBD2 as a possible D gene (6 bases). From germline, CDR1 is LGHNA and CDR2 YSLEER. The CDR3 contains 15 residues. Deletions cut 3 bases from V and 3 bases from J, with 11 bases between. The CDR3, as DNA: TGCGCCAGCAGCCAGAGAGGGGACTACACCGGGGAGCTGTTTTTT. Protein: CASSQRGDYTGELFF.

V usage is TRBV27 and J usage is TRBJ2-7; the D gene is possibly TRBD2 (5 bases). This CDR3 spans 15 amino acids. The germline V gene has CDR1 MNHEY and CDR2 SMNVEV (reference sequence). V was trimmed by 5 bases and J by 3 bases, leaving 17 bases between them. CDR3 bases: TGTGCCAGCAGTCCCCGGGGAACGGGTTACTACGAGCAGTACGTC. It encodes CASSPRGTGYYEQYV.

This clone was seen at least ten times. The DNA of the CDR3 is TGTGCCAGCAGTTTATCCAGGGTGTCGGCAGATACGCAGTATTTT. Amino acids: CASSLSRVSADTQYF. The chain uses TRBV27 and TRBJ2-3; possible D gene TRBD1, 5 bases. The CDR3 has 15 residues. The V gene's germline CDR1 is MNHEY and CDR2 SMNVEV (reference sequence). Trimming left V 0 bases short and J 4 bases short, with 11 bases between.

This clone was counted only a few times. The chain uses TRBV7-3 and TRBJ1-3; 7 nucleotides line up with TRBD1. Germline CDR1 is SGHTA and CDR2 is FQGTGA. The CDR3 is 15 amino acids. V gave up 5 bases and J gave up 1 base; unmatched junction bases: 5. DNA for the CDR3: TGTGCCAGCAGCCCGACAGGGAGGTCTGGAAACACCATATATTTT. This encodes CASSPTGRSGNTIYF.

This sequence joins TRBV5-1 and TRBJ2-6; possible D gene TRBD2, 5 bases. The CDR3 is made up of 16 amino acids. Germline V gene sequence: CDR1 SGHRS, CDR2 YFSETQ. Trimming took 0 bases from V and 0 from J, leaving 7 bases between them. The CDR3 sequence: CASSLAGISGANVLTF. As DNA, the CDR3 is TGCGCCAGCAGCTTGGCGGGGATCTCTGGGGCCAACGTCCTGACTTTC. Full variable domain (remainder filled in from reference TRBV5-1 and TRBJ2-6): KAGVTQTPRYLIKTRGQQVTLSCSPISGHRSVSWYQQTPGQGLQFLFEYFSETQRNKGNFPGRFSGRQFSNSRSEMNVSTLELGDSALYLCASSLAGISGANVLTFGAGSRLTVL.

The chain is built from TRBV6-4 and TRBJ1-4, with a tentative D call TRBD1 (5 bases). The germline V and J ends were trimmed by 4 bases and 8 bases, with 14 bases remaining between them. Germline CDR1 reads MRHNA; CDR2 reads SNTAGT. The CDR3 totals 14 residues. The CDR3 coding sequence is TGTGCCAGCAGTGCACACTGGGGCGACGAAAAACTGTTTTTT. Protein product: CASSAHWGDEKLFF.

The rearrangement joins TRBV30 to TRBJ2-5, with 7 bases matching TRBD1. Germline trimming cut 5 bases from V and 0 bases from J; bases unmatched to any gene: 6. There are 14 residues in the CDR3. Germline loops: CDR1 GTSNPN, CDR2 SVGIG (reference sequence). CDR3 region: CAWGTGTDQETQYF. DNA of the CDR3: TGTGCCTGGGGAACCGGGACAGACCAAGAGACCCAGTACTTC.